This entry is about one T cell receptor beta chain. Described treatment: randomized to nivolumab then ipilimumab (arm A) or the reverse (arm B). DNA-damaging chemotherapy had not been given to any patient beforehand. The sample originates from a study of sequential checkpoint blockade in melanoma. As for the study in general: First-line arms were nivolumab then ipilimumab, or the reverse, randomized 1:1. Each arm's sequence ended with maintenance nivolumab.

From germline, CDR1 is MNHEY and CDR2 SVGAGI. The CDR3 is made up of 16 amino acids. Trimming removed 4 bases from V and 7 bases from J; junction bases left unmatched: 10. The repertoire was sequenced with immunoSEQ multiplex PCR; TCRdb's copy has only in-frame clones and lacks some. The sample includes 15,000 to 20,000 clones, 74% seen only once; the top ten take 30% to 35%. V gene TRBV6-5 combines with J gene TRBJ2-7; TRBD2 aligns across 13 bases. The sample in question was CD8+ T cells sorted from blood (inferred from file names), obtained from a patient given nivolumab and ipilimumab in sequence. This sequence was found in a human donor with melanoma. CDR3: CASSSSGTSGTGEQYF. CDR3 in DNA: TGTGCCAGCAGTTCCTCTGGGACTAGCGGGACTGGTGAGCAGTACTTC.